One and the same sample provided the 3 T cell receptor beta chains below, sequenced in a study of blood T cell repertoires in COVID-19. Using immunoSEQ multiplex PCR, the repertoire was profiled, and TCRdb retains in-frame clones only, with some absent. The table records 200,000 to 300,000 clones, more than 70% of them present only once. The specimen was PBMCs or T cells enriched from blood (not recorded which). These receptors were taken from a woman aged 40-49 years with acute COVID-19.

The chain has TRBV14 and TRBJ1-3; D not resolved. Germline V gene data show CDR1 as SGHDN and CDR2 as FVKESK. This CDR3 is built from 12 residues. Trimming pared 5 bases from V and 4 bases from J, leaving 6 bases between. CDR3 region: CASSVVGNTIYF. The CDR3 region has the DNA TGTGCCAGCAGCGTCGTGGGAAACACCATATATTTT.

The chain links TRBV11-3 to TRBJ2-1; 10 bases fit TRBD2. The CDR3 loop spans 19 amino acids. Germline CDR1 and CDR2: SGHNT and YENEEA. V shed 5 bases and J 2 bases; nucleotides not matched to a gene: 15. This CDR3 reads CASSQRASGSLRAYNEQFF. CDR3 DNA: TGTGCCAGCAGCCAAAGGGCTAGCGGGAGTTTAAGGGCCTACAATGAGCAGTTCTTC.

V is TRBV5-1 and J is TRBJ2-7, with D tentatively TRBD2 (5 bases). Per the germline V gene, CDR1 is SGHRS and CDR2 is YFSETQ. The CDR3 contains 13 residues. Trimming took 4 bases from V and 2 from J, leaving 10 bases between them. CDR3 in amino acids: CASSRDQTYEQYF. CDR3 sequence (DNA): TGCGCCAGCAGCCGGGATCAGACCTACGAGCAGTACTTC.